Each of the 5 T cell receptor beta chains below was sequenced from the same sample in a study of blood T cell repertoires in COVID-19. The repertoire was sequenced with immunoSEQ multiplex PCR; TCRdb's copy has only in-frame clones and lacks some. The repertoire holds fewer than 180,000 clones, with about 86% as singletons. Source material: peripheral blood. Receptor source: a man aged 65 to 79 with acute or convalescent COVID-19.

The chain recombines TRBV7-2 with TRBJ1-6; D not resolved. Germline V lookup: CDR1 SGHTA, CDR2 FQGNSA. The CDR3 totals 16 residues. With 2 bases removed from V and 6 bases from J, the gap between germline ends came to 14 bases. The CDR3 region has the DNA TGTGCCAGCAGCTTAAGTACGCAGGCCCCTAATTCACCCCTCCACTTT. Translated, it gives CASSLSTQAPNSPLHF. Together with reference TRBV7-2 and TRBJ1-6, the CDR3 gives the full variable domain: GAGVSQSPSNKVTEKGKDVELRCDPISGHTALYWYRQSLGQGLEFLIYFQGNSAPDKSGLPSDRFSAERTGGSVSTLTIQRTQQEDSAVYLCASSLSTQAPNSPLHFGNGTRLTVT.

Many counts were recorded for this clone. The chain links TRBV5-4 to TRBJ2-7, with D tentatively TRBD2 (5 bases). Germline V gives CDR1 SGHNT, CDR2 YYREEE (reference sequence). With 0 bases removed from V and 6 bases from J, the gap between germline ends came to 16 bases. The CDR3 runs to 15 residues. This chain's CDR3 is CASSLGAGATSEQYF. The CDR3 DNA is TGTGCCAGCAGCTTGGGGGCTGGCGCTACTAGCGAGCAGTACTTC. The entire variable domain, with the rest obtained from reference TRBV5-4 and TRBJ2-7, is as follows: ETGVTQSPTHLIKTRGQQVTLRCSSQSGHNTVSWYQQALGQGPQFIFQYYREEENGRGNFPPRFSGLQFPNYSSELNVNALELDDSALYLCASSLGAGATSEQYFGPGTRLTVT.

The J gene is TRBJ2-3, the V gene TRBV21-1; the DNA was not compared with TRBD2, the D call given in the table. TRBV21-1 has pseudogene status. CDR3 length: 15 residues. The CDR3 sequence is CASSETPKRRDTQYF. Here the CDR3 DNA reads TGTGCCAGCAGCGAAACCCCTAAGCGGCGAGATACGCAGTATTTT.

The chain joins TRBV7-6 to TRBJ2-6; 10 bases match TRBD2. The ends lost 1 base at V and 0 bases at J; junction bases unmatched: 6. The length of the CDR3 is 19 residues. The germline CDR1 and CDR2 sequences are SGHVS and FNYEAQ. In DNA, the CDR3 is TGTGCCAGCAGCTTAGGTGGGACTAGCGAATTCTCTGGGGCCAACGTCCTGACTTTC. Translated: CASSLGGTSEFSGANVLTF. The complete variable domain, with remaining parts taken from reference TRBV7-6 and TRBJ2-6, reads GAGVSQSPRYKVTKRGQDVALRCDPISGHVSLYWYRQALGQGPEFLTYFNYEAQQDKSGLPNDRFSAERPEGSISTLTIQRTEQRDSAMYRCASSLGGTSEFSGANVLTFGAGSRLTVL.

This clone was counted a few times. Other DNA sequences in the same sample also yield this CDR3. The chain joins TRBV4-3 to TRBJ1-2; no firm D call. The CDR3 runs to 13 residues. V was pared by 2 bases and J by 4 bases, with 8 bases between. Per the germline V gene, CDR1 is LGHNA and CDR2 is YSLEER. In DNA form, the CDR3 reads TGCGCCAGCAGCCAATCGGGTATCTATGGCTACACCTTC. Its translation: CASSQSGIYGYTF.